These 16 T cell receptor beta chains came from one sample sequenced in a study of T cell changes during pregnancy in multiple sclerosis. The data were produced by immunoSEQ multiplex PCR, yet TCRdb's version contains in-frame clones alone and is incomplete. The sample carries about 60,000 clones, 92% recorded once. The source was peripheral blood, collected in the first trimester of pregnancy. The receptors here all came from a female donor with multiple sclerosis, enrolled in a pregnancy study.

The chain combines TRBV27 with TRBJ2-1; 7 bases align to TRBD2. This CDR3 spans 17 amino acids. J lost 7 bases, V lost 2 bases, and 14 bases had no gene match. Germline CDR1 and CDR2: MNHEY and SMNVEV (reference sequence). This CDR3 reads CASSLARGLDPWNEQFF. CDR3 in DNA: TGTGCCAGCAGTTTAGCGCGTGGACTAGACCCCTGGAATGAGCAGTTCTTC.

The chain recombines TRBV4-1 with TRBJ1-5; 8 bases agree with TRBD1. V dropped 0 bases and J dropped 7; count of bases not matched to a gene: 8. Looked up from germline, CDR1 is MGHRA and CDR2 is YSYEKL. This CDR3 is 16 amino acids long. CDR3: CASSQDAGGWDQPQHF. The CDR3 DNA reads TGCGCCAGCAGCCAAGATGCAGGGGGCTGGGACCAGCCCCAGCATTTT.

This chain joins TRBV7-2 and TRBJ1-2; D is uncertain. This CDR3 has 13 residues. Germline CDR1 SGHTA, CDR2 FQGNSA. V lost 6 bases to trimming and J lost 1 base, with 9 bases between them. The DNA for the CDR3 is TGTGCCAGCAGTCCACAGCTTAACTATGGCTACACCTTC. Amino acids: CASSPQLNYGYTF. The full variable domain, completed using reference TRBV7-2 and TRBJ1-2, is GAGVSQSPSNKVTEKGKDVELRCDPISGHTALYWYRQSLGQGLEFLIYFQGNSAPDKSGLPSDRFSAERTGGSVSTLTIQRTQQEDSAVYLCASSPQLNYGYTFGSGTRLTVV.

The chain carries TRBV7-8 and TRBJ1-5; D possibly corresponds to TRBD1 (5 bases). The germline CDR1 and CDR2 sequences are SGHVS and FQNEAQ. The germline V and J ends were trimmed by 6 bases and 6 bases, with 15 bases remaining between them. The CDR3 sequence is 14 residues long. CDR3 sequence reads: CASSDRAGGQPQHF. CDR3 DNA sequence: TGTGCCAGCAGTGATCGGGCCGGGGGTCAGCCCCAGCATTTT.

The chain recombines TRBV10-3 with TRBJ2-2; possible D gene TRBD2, 7 bases. Trimming stripped 2 bases from V and 5 bases from J, with 15 bases between. CDR1 is ENHRY, CDR2 SYGVKD, per germline. The length of the CDR3 is 16 residues. The CDR3 loop reads CAISELGGARTGELFF. CDR3 bases: TGTGCCATCAGTGAGCTAGGGGGGGCGAGGACCGGGGAGCTGTTTTTT.

V and J are TRBV29-1 and TRBJ1-1; D might be TRBD1 (6 bases). The CDR3 has 15 amino acids. The germline CDR1 and CDR2 sequences are SQVTM and ANQGSEA. The V gene lost 5 bases and the J gene lost 4 bases, with 20 bases spanning the gap. The CDR3 loop reads CSVLPGDKRGTEAFF. The CDR3 DNA reads TGCAGCGTTCTGCCCGGGGACAAAAGGGGCACTGAAGCTTTCTTT.

The chain has TRBV19 and TRBJ2-7; 9 bases are shared with TRBD1. J gave up 6 bases and V 6 bases, and 3 bases lay outside the gene matches. The CDR3 consists of 12 residues. CDR1 is LNHDA and CDR2 is SQIVND in the germline V gene (reference sequence). The chain's CDR3 is CASRPTGGEQYF. Written as DNA, the CDR3 is TGTGCCAGTAGGCCGACAGGGGGCGAGCAGTACTTC.

This clone has more than one count but fewer than ten. The chain couples TRBV5-4 to TRBJ1-2; a possible D gene is TRBD1 (6 bases). The germline V gene encodes CDR1 SGHNT and CDR2 YYREEE (reference sequence). V gave up 0 bases and J gave up 4 bases, with 13 bases separating them. CDR3 length: 15 residues. The CDR3 sequence: CASSLALQGSYGYTF. CDR3 coding DNA: TGTGCCAGCAGCTTGGCCCTACAGGGTTCCTATGGCTACACCTTC.

The chain has TRBV7-9 and TRBJ2-7; 7 nucleotides agree with TRBD2. CDR1 is SEHNR, CDR2 FQNEAQ, per germline (reference sequence). CDR3 length: 14 residues. Trimming at V came to 4 bases and at J to 0 bases, leaving 3 bases not matched to a gene. This chain's CDR3 is CASSSREGSYEQYF. DNA of the CDR3: TGTGCCAGCAGCTCGAGGGAGGGCTCCTACGAGCAGTACTTC.

The chain uses TRBV5-1 and TRBJ1-2; D uncertain. The ends were cut back, 4 bases at V and 6 bases at J, with 19 bases in the middle. The germline gives CDR1 SGHRS, CDR2 YFSETQ. The CDR3 sequence is 15 residues long. This CDR3 reads CASSANWGGADGYTF. In nucleotides, the CDR3 is TGCGCCAGCAGCGCGAATTGGGGAGGTGCGGATGGCTACACCTTC.

V and J are TRBV29-1 and TRBJ1-1, with a possible D match to TRBD1 (6 bases). CDR1 is SQVTM and CDR2 is ANQGSEA in the germline V gene. V dropped 6 bases and J dropped 1 base, with 15 bases sitting between them. This CDR3 comprises 14 residues. CDR3 protein: CSVTTGTANTEAFF. The CDR3 DNA sequence: TGCAGCGTCACCACAGGGACCGCGAACACTGAAGCTTTCTTT.

The chain employs TRBV28 and TRBJ2-7, with 8 positions matching TRBD2. CDR1 MDHEN and CDR2 SYDVKM come from the germline V gene. The CDR3 totals 16 residues. J gave up 0 bases and V 5 bases, and 9 bases lay outside the gene matches. The CDR3 region is CASSPRLAQSSYEQYF. The CDR3 bases are TGTGCCAGCAGTCCAAGACTAGCGCAAAGCTCCTACGAGCAGTACTTC. The whole variable domain, remainder taken from reference TRBV28 and TRBJ2-7, is DVKVTQSSRYLVKRTGEKVFLECVQDMDHENMFWYRQDPGLGLRLIYFSYDVKMKEKGDIPEGYSVSREKKERFSLILESASTNQTSMYLCASSPRLAQSSYEQYFGPGTRLTVT.

This sequence joins TRBV19 and TRBJ2-1; 9 bases align to TRBD2. The CDR3 is made up of 14 amino acids. V was pared by 11 bases and J by 9 bases, with 14 bases of the junction left unmatched. The germline V gene encodes CDR1 LNHDA and CDR2 SQIVND (reference sequence). CDR3 in DNA: TGTGCCTCCACCCTAGCGGGATCTTCTTCTGAGCAGTTCTTC. It is translated as CASTLAGSSSEQFF.

V gene TRBV19 combines with J gene TRBJ2-2, with 14 bases identical to TRBD2. The CDR3 spans 18 residues. The germline CDR1 and CDR2 sequences are LNHDA and SQIVND (reference sequence). Trimming took 2 bases from V and 0 from J; bases not matched to a gene: 2. CDR3 coding DNA: TGTGCCAGTAGTATACGACTAGCGGGAGGGGCGAACACCGGGGAGCTGTTTTTT. It encodes CASSIRLAGGANTGELFF.

This clone has a single count. The V gene is TRBV6-1, the J gene TRBJ2-3, with a tentative D call TRBD2 (5 bases). The CDR3 totals 14 residues. V was shortened by 2 bases and J by 6 bases, with 12 bases between the two germline ends. CDR1 is MNHNS and CDR2 is SASEGT in the germline V gene. CDR3 loop: CASSEWIRGDTQYF. The CDR3 DNA sequence: TGTGCCAGCAGTGAATGGATCCGGGGTGATACGCAGTATTTT.

The genes are TRBV19 and TRBJ2-3; TRBD2 is a possible D gene (5 bases). Germline V gene lookup returns CDR1 LNHDA and CDR2 SQIVND (reference sequence). This CDR3 has 13 residues. Deletions cut 2 bases from V and 6 bases from J, with 9 bases between. CDR3 sequence: CASSISGGDTQYF. CDR3 nucleotide sequence: TGTGCCAGTAGTATAAGCGGTGGGGATACGCAGTATTTT.